The source of this T cell receptor (beta chain) is a study of response to subunit inactivated influenza vaccine. Findings and limits, study-wide: Seasonal influenza vaccination, on each occasion, was suggested by the authors to recruit few new T cells.

The CDR3 runs 14 residues. Germline CDR1 and CDR2: SEHNR and FQNEAQ (reference sequence). Trimming took 3 bases from V and 0 from J, leaving 6 bases between them. TCRdb re-called the RT-PCR reads with MiXCR, one entry per CDR3 protein. The sample yields fewer than 750,000 distinct CDR3 sequences, about 14% seen once. This clonotype turned up a few times. Its cognate antigen is unknown. Material: PBMCs from blood, obtained about 12 days after vaccination. The sequence came from a man over 45 who received an inactivated influenza vaccine. This chain uses TRBV7-9 with TRBJ1-5; D is undetermined. CDR3 loop: CASSFEYSNQPQHF. CDR3 nucleotide sequence: TGTGCCAGCAGCTTCGAGTATAGCAATCAGCCCCAGCATTTT. Combining the CDR3 with reference TRBV7-9 and TRBJ1-5 gives the whole variable domain DTGVSQNPRHKITKRGQNVTFRCDPISEHNRLYWYRQTLGQGPEFLTYFQNEAQLEKSRLLSDRFSAERPKGSFSTLEIQRTEQGDSAMYLCASSFEYSNQPQHFGDGTRLSIL.